Presented here are 9 T cell receptor beta chains from one specimen sequenced in a study of molecular identifiers for immune sequencing clone quantification (dated by TCRdb to the late 2010s). Receptors were amplified or captured by PCR. For sequencing, an Illumina HiSeq 4000 was employed. TCRdb took the public reads, trimmed them with fastp at Q25, ran MiXCR for clone calling and kept in-frame beta chains. Identical CDR3 protein sequences are pooled into one entry, listed with their most common genes and DNA. The sample table records around 54,000 distinct CDR3 sequences; approximately 25% of these occur just once. The ten most abundant clones make up approximately 1.9% of the sample. Sequencing was performed on naive CD8+ T cells from blood, with Jurkat cell RNA spiked in. The intended sense of this specimen's cell subset or site label: FACS-sorted CD8+CD4-CCR7+CD45RA+ naive T cells. These TCRs come from a human donor in good health. Some libraries in this study had Jurkat cell RNA spiked in.

On this clonotype itself: A much larger clone lies one base from this, so it may be a read error. The J gene is TRBJ1-5, the V gene TRBV12-3 or TRBV12-4; unclear D gene. The CDR3 consists of 14 residues. Trimming pared 1 base from V and 7 bases from J, leaving 11 bases between. This chain's CDR3 is CASSLGSVDQPQHF. The DNA for the CDR3 is TGTGCCAGCAGTTTAGGATCCGTTGACCAGCCCCAGCATTTT.

There are a few counts of this clonotype. The genes are TRBV30 and TRBJ1-2, with D unclear. V dropped 1 base and J dropped 8 bases, with 11 bases sitting between them. This CDR3 is 12 amino acids long. Germline CDR1 GTSNPN, CDR2 SVGIG (reference sequence). CDR3 amino acids: CAWSGGLGGYTF. CDR3 bases: TGTGCCTGGAGTGGGGGTTTAGGCGGCTACACCTTC. The variable domain in full, completed from reference TRBV30 and TRBJ1-2, reads SQTIHQWPATLVQPVGSPLSLECTVEGTSNPNLYWYRQAAGRGLQLLFYSVGIGQISSEVPQNLSASRPQDRQFILSSKKLLLSDSGFYLCAWSGGLGGYTFGSGTRLTVV.

In the case of this clonotype: One base away lies a much larger clone, so this may be a sequencing read error. The rearrangement uses TRBV4-1 and TRBJ2-7; a weak D match, TRBD1 (6 bases). CDR3 length: 14 amino acids. Germline V gene data show CDR1 as MGHRA and CDR2 as YSYEKL. V dropped 2 bases and J dropped 6 bases, with 14 bases sitting between them. As DNA, the CDR3 is TGCGCCAGCAGCCAATCAGGGGCTCGGAGCGAGCAGTACTTC. It is translated as CASSQSGARSEQYF.

This clonotype was picked up one time. J is TRBJ2-7 and V is TRBV6-4, with D maybe TRBD2 (6 bases). The CDR3 contains 13 residues. The V end lost 3 bases, the J end lost 5 bases, and 11 bases lay between the germline ends. The germline V gene encodes CDR1 MRHNA and CDR2 SNTAGT. The chain's CDR3 is CASSEWIADEQYF. For the CDR3, the DNA is TGTGCCAGCAGTGAGTGGATAGCGGACGAGCAGTACTTC.

This clonotype was found once. A much larger clone sits a single nucleotide away, making a read error possible. Lacking the conserved final phenylalanine or tryptophan, this CDR3 likely reflects a read error. The chain combines TRBV9 with TRBJ1-1, with D perhaps matching TRBD1 (5 bases). Germline V lookup: CDR1 SGDLS, CDR2 YYNGEE. The V end was cut by 2 bases, the J end by 5 bases, with 16 bases between. The CDR3 has 15 amino acids. The CDR3 is CASSVDTGVETEAFL. The CDR3 DNA reads as TGTGCCAGCAGCGTTGATACAGGAGTTGAGACTGAAGCTTTCTTA.

Comment on this clonotype: One end of the junction is discordant with germline, which a read error may explain. The V and J genes are TRBV11-2 and TRBJ1-1, with D hard to call. CDR3 length: 13 residues. The germline gives CDR1 SGHAT, CDR2 FQNNGV. The CDR3 DNA reads TGTGCCGGCAGCTTAATAGGGTCCACTGAAGCTTTCTTT. This sequence encodes CAGSLIGSTEAFF.

Concerning this clonotype: A read error may explain this, as a much larger clone is one base away. This chain links TRBV2 with TRBJ2-5, with D tentatively TRBD1 (6 bases). This CDR3 region has 14 residues. Per the germline V gene, CDR1 is SNHLY and CDR2 is FYNNEI. The CDR3 DNA reads as TGTGCCAGCAGTGTTTTGGGACAACAAGAGCCCCAGTACTTC. Translation gives CASSVLGQQEPQYF.

This clonotype was detected ten times or more. The chain uses TRBV12-3 or TRBV12-4 and TRBJ2-1, with D maybe TRBD2 (6 bases). CDR3 length equals 12 residues. The V end lost 5 bases, the J end lost 9 bases, and 11 bases lay between the germline ends. The CDR3 region is CASSVTGGEQFF. The CDR3 region has the DNA TGTGCCAGCAGTGTCACCGGGGGTGAGCAGTTCTTC.

Comments on this clonotype: A much larger clone lies one base from this, so it may be a read error. V and J are TRBV6-2 or TRBV6-3 and TRBJ2-4; 9 nucleotides agree with TRBD1. The germline V gene has CDR1 MNHEY and CDR2 SVGEGT. The CDR3 has 13 amino acids. This CDR3 reads CVSSWTGVNIQYF. CDR3 nucleotides: TGTGTCAGCAGTTGGACAGGGGTCAACATTCAGTACTTC.